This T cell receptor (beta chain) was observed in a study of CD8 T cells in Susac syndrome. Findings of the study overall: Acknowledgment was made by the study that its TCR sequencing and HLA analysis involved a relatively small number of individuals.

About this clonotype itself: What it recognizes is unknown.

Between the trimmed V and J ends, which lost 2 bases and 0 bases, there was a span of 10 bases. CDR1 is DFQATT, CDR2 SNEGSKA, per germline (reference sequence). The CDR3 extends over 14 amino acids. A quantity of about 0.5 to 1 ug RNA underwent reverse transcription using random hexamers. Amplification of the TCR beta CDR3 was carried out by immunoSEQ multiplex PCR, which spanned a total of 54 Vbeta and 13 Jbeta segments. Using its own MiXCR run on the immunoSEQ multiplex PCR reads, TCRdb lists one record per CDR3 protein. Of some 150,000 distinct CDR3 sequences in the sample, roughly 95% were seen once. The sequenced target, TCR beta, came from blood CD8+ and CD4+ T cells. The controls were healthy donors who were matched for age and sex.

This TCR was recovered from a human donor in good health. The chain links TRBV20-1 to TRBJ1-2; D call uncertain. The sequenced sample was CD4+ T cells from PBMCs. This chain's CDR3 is CSARRASSNYGYTF. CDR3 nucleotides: TGCAGTGCTAGACGGGCATCCTCTAACTATGGCTACACCTTC.